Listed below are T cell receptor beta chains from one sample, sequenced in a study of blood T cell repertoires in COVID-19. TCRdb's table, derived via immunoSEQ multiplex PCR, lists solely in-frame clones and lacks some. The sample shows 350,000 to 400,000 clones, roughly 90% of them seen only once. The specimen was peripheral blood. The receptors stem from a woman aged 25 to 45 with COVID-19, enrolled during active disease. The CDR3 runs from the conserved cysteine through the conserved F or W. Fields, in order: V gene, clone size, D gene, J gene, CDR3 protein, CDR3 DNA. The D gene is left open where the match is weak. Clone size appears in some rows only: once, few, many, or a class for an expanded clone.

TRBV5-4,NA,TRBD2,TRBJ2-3,CASSLRLAGARSDTQYF,TGTGCCAGCAGCCTCAGACTAGCGGGGGCCCGATCAGATACGCAGTATTTT
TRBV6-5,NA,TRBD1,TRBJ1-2,CASSYVQTGGARGYTF,TGTGCCAGCAGTTACGTCCAGACAGGGGGGGCACGGGGCTACACCTTC
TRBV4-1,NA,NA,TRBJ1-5,CASSQGYSGGQPQHF,TGCGCCAGCAGCCAAGGATACTCGGGTGGTCAGCCCCAGCATTTT
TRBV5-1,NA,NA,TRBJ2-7,CASSAGHGGEQYF,TGCGCCAGCAGCGCTGGTCACGGAGGGGAGCAGTACTTC
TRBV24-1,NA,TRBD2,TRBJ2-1,CATSDLSGGAENEQFF,TGTGCCACCAGTGATCTTAGCGGGGGGGCCGAAAATGAGCAGTTCTTC
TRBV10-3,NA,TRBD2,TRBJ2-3,CAIKRGAGGTDTQYF,TGTGCCATCAAGCGTGGCGCGGGGGGCACAGATACGCAGTATTTT
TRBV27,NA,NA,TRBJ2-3,CASSRGAYSTDTQYF,TGTGCCAGCAGTCGCGGAGCGTACTCCACAGATACGCAGTATTTT
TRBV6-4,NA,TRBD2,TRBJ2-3,CASSDLGGGTQYF,TGTGCCAGCAGTGACCTCGGGGGGGGTACGCAGTATTTT
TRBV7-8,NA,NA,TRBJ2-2,CASSPRSTNTGELFF,TGTGCCAGCAGCCCTAGGTCCACGAACACCGGGGAGCTGTTTTTT
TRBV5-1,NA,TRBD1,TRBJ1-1,CASSLIPTGGMNTEAFF,TGCGCCAGCAGCTTGATCCCGACAGGGGGCATGAACACTGAAGCTTTCTTT
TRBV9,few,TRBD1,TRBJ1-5,CASSAGQGNQPQHF,TGTGCCAGCAGCGCGGGACAGGGCAATCAGCCCCAGCATTTT
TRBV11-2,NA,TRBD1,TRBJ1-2,CASSHLTGQIYGYTF,TGTGCCAGCAGCCACCTTACGGGACAGATATATGGCTACACCTTC
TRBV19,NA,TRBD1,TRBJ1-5,CASRAGTGGRDNQPQHF,TGTGCCAGTAGAGCCGGGACAGGGGGCAGGGACAATCAGCCCCAGCATTTT
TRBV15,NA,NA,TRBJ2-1,CATSRPSYNEQFF,TGTGCCACCAGCAGACCATCCTACAATGAGCAGTTCTTC
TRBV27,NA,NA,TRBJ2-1,CASSLVGRNEQFF,TGTGCCAGCAGTTTAGTGGGGCGCAATGAGCAGTTCTTC
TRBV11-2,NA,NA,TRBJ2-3,CASSLGTRDTQYF,TGTGCCAGCAGCTTAGGCACCAGGGATACGCAGTATTTT
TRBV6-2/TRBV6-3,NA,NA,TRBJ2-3,CASSYSRGIADTQYF,TGTGCCAGCAGTTACTCGAGGGGGATCGCAGATACGCAGTATTTT
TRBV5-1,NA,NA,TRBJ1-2,CASSLLQSGYGYTF,TGCGCCAGCAGCTTGTTGCAGTCGGGCTATGGCTACACCTTC
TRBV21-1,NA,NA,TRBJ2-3,CASSNRLPWRGGYTDTQYF,TGTGCCAGCAGCAACCGCCTCCCTTGGCGGGGGGGCTACACAGATACGCAGTATTTT
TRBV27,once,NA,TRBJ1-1,CASSPRIRTSEAFF,TGTGCCAGCAGTCCCAGGATTAGAACTTCTGAAGCTTTCTTT
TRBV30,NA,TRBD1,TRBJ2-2,CAWNVLDRVANTGELFF,TGTGCCTGGAACGTCCTCGACAGGGTCGCGAACACCGGGGAGCTGTTTTTT
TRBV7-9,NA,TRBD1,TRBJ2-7,CASSRDRYSYEQYF,TGTGCCAGCAGCCGGGACAGGTACTCCTACGAGCAGTACTTC
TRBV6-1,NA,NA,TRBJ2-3,CASTVTAQPTDTQYF,TGTGCCAGCACCGTTACCGCACAGCCGACAGATACGCAGTATTTT
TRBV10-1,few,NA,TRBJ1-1,CASSVTGQRTEAFF,TGCGCCAGCAGCGTGACAGGACAACGGACTGAAGCTTTCTTT
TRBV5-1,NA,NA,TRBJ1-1,CASSLEQGRNTEAFF,TGCGCCAGCAGCTTGGAGCAGGGAAGGAACACTGAAGCTTTCTTT
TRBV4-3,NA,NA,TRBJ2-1,CASSQGQPRGEQFF,TGCGCCAGCAGCCAGGGGCAGCCTAGGGGTGAGCAGTTCTTC
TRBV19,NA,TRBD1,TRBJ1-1,CASSEQGGTEAFF,TGTGCCAGTAGCGAACAGGGGGGAACTGAAGCTTTCTTT
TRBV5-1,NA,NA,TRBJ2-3,CASSLVLAGRTDTQYF,TGCGCCAGCAGCTTGGTGTTGGCGGGTAGGACAGATACGCAGTATTTT
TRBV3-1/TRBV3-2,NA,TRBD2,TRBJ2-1,CASSQDQKGGLTSGSSYNEQFF,TGTGCCAGCAGCCAAGATCAGAAGGGCGGCTTAACTAGCGGGAGCTCCTACAATGAGCAGTTCTTC
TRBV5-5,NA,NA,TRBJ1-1,CASSLVGVAEAFF,TGTGCCAGCAGCTTGGTAGGGGTAGCTGAAGCTTTCTTT
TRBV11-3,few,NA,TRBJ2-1,CASSLNLIRGQFF,TGTGCCAGCAGCTTAAACCTCATTAGGGGGCAGTTCTTC
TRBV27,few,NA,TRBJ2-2,CASKILDTDTGELFF,TGTGCCAGCAAGATCCTGGACACTGACACCGGGGAGCTGTTTTTT
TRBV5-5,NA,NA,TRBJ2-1,CASSLAPVAPEGQFF,TGTGCCAGCAGCTTGGCCCCGGTCGCGCCAGAGGGGCAGTTCTTC
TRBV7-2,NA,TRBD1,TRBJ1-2,CASSLVGTGDYGYTF,TGTGCCAGCAGCTTAGTTGGGACAGGGGACTATGGCTACACCTTC
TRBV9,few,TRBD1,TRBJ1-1,CASSVGRGKTEAFF,TGTGCCAGCAGCGTGGGCAGGGGGAAGACTGAAGCTTTCTTT
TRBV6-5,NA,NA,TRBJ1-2,CASSYSGREDGYTF,TGTGCCAGCAGTTACTCCGGCAGGGAAGATGGCTACACCTTC
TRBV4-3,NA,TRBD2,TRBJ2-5,CASSRTGRGEETQYF,TGCGCCAGCAGTCGGACCGGGCGGGGGGAAGAGACCCAGTACTTC
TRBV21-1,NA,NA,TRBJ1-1,CASSKHRVKVMNTEAFF,TGTGCCAGCAGCAAACACAGGGTAAAGGTCATGAACACTGAAGCTTTCTTT
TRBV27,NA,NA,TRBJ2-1,CASRRLGNEQFF,TGTGCCAGCAGGCGGCTCGGCAATGAGCAGTTCTTC
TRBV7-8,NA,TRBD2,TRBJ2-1,CASSLALLADNEQFF,TGTGCCAGCAGCTTAGCATTACTAGCGGACAATGAGCAGTTCTTC
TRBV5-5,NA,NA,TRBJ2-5,CASTAWAVQETQYF,TGTGCCAGCACCGCTTGGGCAGTCCAAGAGACCCAGTACTTC
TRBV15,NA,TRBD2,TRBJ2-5,CATSNRGGQETQYF,TGTGCCACCAGCAATCGGGGGGGGCAAGAAACCCAGTACTTC
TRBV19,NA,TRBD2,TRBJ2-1,CASVLAGGYNEQFF,TGTGCCAGTGTCCTAGCGGGGGGTTACAATGAGCAGTTCTTC
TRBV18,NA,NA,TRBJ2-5,CASSEQETQYF,TGTGCCAGCTCAGAGCAAGAGACCCAGTACTTC
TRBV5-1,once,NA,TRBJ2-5,CASSFGNGGQETQYF,NA
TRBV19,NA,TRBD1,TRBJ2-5,CASSMGDRAIQETQYF,TGTGCCAGTAGTATGGGGGACAGGGCGATCCAAGAGACCCAGTACTTC
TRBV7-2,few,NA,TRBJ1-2,CASSLAAGGGYTF,TGTGCCAGCAGCTTAGCAGCGGGCGGCGGCTACACCTTC
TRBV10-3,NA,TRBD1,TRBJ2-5,CAISESVTGQQETQYF,TGTGCCATCAGTGAGTCTGTGACAGGGCAGCAAGAGACCCAGTACTTC